This passage covers 25 T cell receptor beta chains from one sample sequenced in a study of identical twins. Each CDR3 protein gets one entry after TCRdb re-called the 5' RACE reads with MiXCR. The sample consists of around 500,000 distinct CDR3 sequences, 13% to 15% of them appearing once. These data also featured in a second study, about yellow fever vaccine responses in identical twins.

The sample was CD4+ T cells sorted from blood. Receptors were obtained from a woman aged 18 to 35 in good health.

This clonotype has only a few counts. The genes are TRBV24-1 and TRBJ2-2; 12 bases match TRBD1. The CDR3 loop spans 17 amino acids. J was trimmed by 8 bases and V by 4 bases; bases with no gene match: 10. Germline lookup yields CDR1 KGHDR and CDR2 SFDVKD. CDR3 sequence reads: CATSDSGTGGRKGELFF. The CDR3 coding sequence is TGTGCCACCAGTGACTCCGGGACAGGGGGCAGGAAAGGGGAGCTGTTTTTT.

The chain carries TRBV6-5 and TRBJ2-3; TRBD2 matches 12 bases. The CDR3 is 16 residues long. The V segment lost 2 bases and the J segment 1 base; nucleotides outside the gene matches: 1. In germline, CDR1 is MNHEY, CDR2 SVGAGI. CDR3 amino acids: CASSYPSGRGTDTQYF. As DNA, the CDR3 is TGTGCCAGCAGTTACCCTAGCGGGAGGGGCACAGATACGCAGTATTTT.

This clonotype was detected only a few times. The J gene is TRBJ1-5, the V gene TRBV30; D uncertain. The germline gives CDR1 GTSNPN, CDR2 SVGIG (reference sequence). The ends were cut back, 4 bases at V and 1 base at J, with 5 bases in the middle. The CDR3 extends over 12 amino acids. CDR3: CAWKQSNQPQHF. CDR3 DNA sequence: TGTGCCTGGAAGCAAAGCAATCAGCCCCAGCATTTT.

The chain carries TRBV6-2 or TRBV6-3 and TRBJ2-1; tentatively, D is TRBD2 (5 bases). The CDR3 is 14 residues long. V dropped 7 bases and J dropped 8 bases, with 18 bases sitting between them. Per the germline V gene, CDR1 is MNHEY and CDR2 is SVGEGT. The CDR3 is CASTQAVEKDEQFF. CDR3 bases: TGTGCCAGCACCCAAGCGGTGGAGAAGGATGAGCAGTTCTTC.

The rearrangement uses TRBV7-2 and TRBJ2-2, with 12 nucleotides matching TRBD1. V lost 5 bases to trimming and J lost 6 bases; unmatched junction nucleotides: 4. The CDR3 runs 15 residues. Germline CDR1 is SGHTA and CDR2 is FQGNSA. The DNA for the CDR3 is TGTGCCAGCAGCCGGGACAGGGGGCGGTCCGGGGAGCTGTTTTTT. It specifies CASSRDRGRSGELFF.

This sequence joins TRBV15 and TRBJ2-7; no definite D call. Germline assignment: CDR1 LNHNV and CDR2 YYDKDF (reference sequence). The CDR3 has 15 residues. Trimming removed 0 bases from V and 2 bases from J, with 11 bases in between. The CDR3 sequence is CATSRDSAGAYEQYF. The CDR3 region has the DNA TGTGCCACCAGCAGAGATTCCGCAGGAGCCTACGAGCAGTACTTC.

CDR3 sequence: CASSQSGTGFYNEQFF. The CDR3 bases are TGTGCCAGCAGCCAAAGCGGGACAGGTTTCTACAATGAGCAGTTCTTC. This chain uses TRBV14 with TRBJ2-1; weak D call: TRBD1 (8 bases). V dropped 2 bases and J dropped 3 bases, with 14 bases sitting between them. Germline V CDR1 and CDR2: SGHDN, FVKESK. The CDR3 sequence is 16 residues long.

A few counts support this clonotype. The V call is TRBV27, the J call TRBJ2-3; 9 bases are shared with TRBD2. With V trimmed by 5 bases and J by 2 bases, 8 bases remained unmatched. Germline CDR1 and CDR2: MNHEY and SMNVEV (reference sequence). This CDR3 has 16 amino acids. The CDR3 loop reads CASSPSSGVITDTQYF. Here the CDR3 DNA reads TGTGCCAGCAGTCCTTCTAGCGGGGTTATCACAGATACGCAGTATTTT.

This clonotype was seen repeatedly, ten times or more. The chain links TRBV29-1 to TRBJ2-2; 7 nucleotides line up with TRBD1. This CDR3 is built from 14 residues. The junction had 7 bases not matched to a gene; V was cut back by 6 bases and J by 3 bases. The germline gives CDR1 SQVTM, CDR2 ANQGSEA. This CDR3 is CSVRRDRDTGELFF. CDR3 in DNA: TGCAGCGTGAGAAGGGACAGAGACACCGGGGAGCTGTTTTTT.

The genes are TRBV9 and TRBJ2-6; weak D call: TRBD2 (6 bases). Trimming cost V 4 bases and J 0 bases, with 14 bases left between them. Germline lookup yields CDR1 SGDLS and CDR2 YYNGEE. CDR3 size: 17 residues. The CDR3 sequence is CASSLSGTFSGANVLTF. CDR3 DNA sequence: TGTGCCAGCAGCCTCTCGGGGACTTTCTCTGGGGCCAACGTCCTGACTTTC.

This clonotype turned up a few times. The CDR3 here is CASSPRDRRNSPLHF. The CDR3, as DNA: TGTGCCAGCAGTCCCCGGGACAGGCGAAATTCACCCCTCCACTTT. The J gene is TRBJ1-6, the V gene TRBV6-2 or TRBV6-3, with 8 bases matching TRBD1. Germline values: CDR1 MNHEY, CDR2 SVGEGT. The V gene end was trimmed by 5 bases and the J gene end by 7 bases; junction bases not matched to a gene: 7. The CDR3 extends over 15 amino acids.

The chain couples TRBV25-1 to TRBJ2-3; D is ambiguous. Germline V gives CDR1 MGHDK, CDR2 SYGVNS. Trimming took off 10 bases at V and 2 bases at J, with 10 bases between the two ends. CDR3 length: 12 residues. In DNA, the CDR3 is TGTGCCACCCCGGACCCCACAGATACGCAGTATTTT. Its protein product is CATPDPTDTQYF. The full variable domain, its missing parts supplied by reference TRBV25-1 and TRBJ2-3, is EADIYQTPRYLVIGTGKKITLECSQTMGHDKMYWYQQDPGMELHLIHYSYGVNSTEKGDLSSESTVSRIRTEHFPLTLESARPSHTSQYLCATPDPTDTQYFGPGTRLTVL.

This clonotype has only one observation. The chain has TRBV27 and TRBJ2-5; TRBD2 is a possible D gene (6 bases). This CDR3 spans 14 amino acids. V was clipped by 3 bases and J by 1 base, with 9 bases between them. Germline values: CDR1 MNHEY, CDR2 SMNVEV (reference sequence). The CDR3 DNA reads as TGTGCCAGCAGTTTCCCTAGCGTCCAAGAGACCCAGTACTTC. It encodes CASSFPSVQETQYF.

J is TRBJ1-6 and V is TRBV7-8, with D tentatively TRBD1 (5 bases). V was pared by 2 bases and J by 11 bases, with 13 bases between. This CDR3 spans 14 amino acids. Germline assignment: CDR1 SGHVS and CDR2 FQNEAQ. This CDR3 is CASSLSREATPLHF. The CDR3 DNA reads TGTGCCAGCAGCTTAAGCAGGGAGGCGACACCCCTCCACTTT.

This clonotype was seen a handful of times. V and J are TRBV6-1 and TRBJ2-1; 11 bases are a match to TRBD2. Germline lookup yields CDR1 MNHNS and CDR2 SASEGT. The ends lost 6 bases at V and 0 bases at J; junction bases unmatched: 7. This CDR3 has 17 amino acids. The CDR3 protein is CASRLLAGGNSYNEQFF. CDR3 nucleotides: TGTGCCAGCAGATTGCTAGCGGGGGGCAACTCCTACAATGAGCAGTTCTTC.

This clonotype has ten or more counts. The J gene is TRBJ2-1, the V gene TRBV6-2 or TRBV6-3; TRBD2 agrees at 10 bases. V lost 2 bases to trimming and J lost 0 bases; unmatched junction nucleotides: 13. There are 20 residues in the CDR3. CDR1 and CDR2 (germline): MNHEY, SVGEGT. The CDR3 region has the DNA TGTGCCAGCAGTTACAATCGCCGTCTAGCGGGAGCGGGCTCCTACAATGAGCAGTTCTTC. This sequence encodes CASSYNRRLAGAGSYNEQFF.

This clonotype was counted many times. The V gene is TRBV15, the J gene TRBJ1-6, with D possibly TRBD1 on 6 matching bases. This CDR3 comprises 15 residues. Trimming left V 0 bases short and J 10 bases short, with 13 bases between. Germline-derived CDR1 and CDR2 are LNHNV and YYDKDF (reference sequence). CDR3 region: CATSRDRGAGSPLHF. The CDR3 DNA sequence: TGTGCCACCAGCAGAGATCGGGGGGCGGGATCACCCCTCCACTTT.

This clonotype has ten or more counts. The chain couples TRBV10-3 to TRBJ2-3, with 9 nucleotides matching TRBD2. The junction had 9 bases not matched to a gene; V was cut back by 6 bases and J by 2 bases. The CDR3 totals 16 residues. Looked up from germline, CDR1 is ENHRY and CDR2 is SYGVKD. The chain's CDR3 is CAISEDAGGSTDTQYF. CDR3 bases: TGTGCCATCAGCGAAGATGCGGGAGGGTCCACAGATACGCAGTATTTT.

V is TRBV3-1 and J is TRBJ2-4; 7 positions match TRBD2. Germline CDR1 LGHDT, CDR2 YNNKEL (reference sequence). The V gene end was trimmed by 4 bases and the J gene end by 1 base; junction bases not matched to a gene: 4. The CDR3 runs 15 residues. The CDR3 DNA reads TGTGCCAGCAGCCCCGGGCGGGGGGCCAAAAACATTCAGTACTTC. Translation gives CASSPGRGAKNIQYF.

J is TRBJ1-6 and V is TRBV6-1; 10 positions agree with TRBD1. CDR3 length: 13 residues. The V gene's germline CDR1 is MNHNS and CDR2 SASEGT. The J segment lost 9 bases and the V segment lost 7 bases, leaving 3 bases of the junction unmatched. CDR3 sequence reads: CASKGTGVSPLHF. The CDR3 DNA reads as TGTGCCAGCAAGGGGACAGGGGTTTCACCCCTCCACTTT.

The chain combines TRBV29-1 with TRBJ1-1, with TRBD1 identical over 7 bases. The CDR3 runs 14 residues. CDR1 and CDR2 from the germline V gene are SQVTM and ANQGSEA. J gave up 0 bases and V 6 bases, and 7 bases lay outside the gene matches. CDR3 DNA sequence: TGCAGCGTGACCCTCGGGACAGTGAACACTGAAGCTTTCTTT. Translating gives CSVTLGTVNTEAFF. The variable domain in full, with the rest retrieved from reference TRBV29-1 and TRBJ1-1, is SAVISQKPSRDICQRGTSLTIQCQVDSQVTMMFWYRQQPGQSLTLIATANQGSEATYESGFVIDKFPISRPNLTFSTLTVSNMSPEDSSIYLCSVTLGTVNTEAFFGQGTRLTVV.

This clonotype has a handful of counts. The chain employs TRBV7-9 and TRBJ2-7, with D perhaps being TRBD1 or TRBD2 (5 bases each). Germline CDR1 is SEHNR and CDR2 is FQNEAQ (reference sequence). There are 16 residues in the CDR3. The V end was cut by 0 bases, the J end by 2 bases, with 14 bases between. CDR3 bases: TGTGCCAGCAGCTTAGCCGGGACGGCCTATACCTACGAGCAGTACTTC. Translating gives CASSLAGTAYTYEQYF.

This clonotype was seen repeatedly, ten times or more. The chain uses TRBV24-1 and TRBJ2-5; 10 bases match TRBD1. Germline V lookup: CDR1 KGHDR, CDR2 SFDVKD. The CDR3 is 15 residues long. V was clipped by 7 bases and J by 4 bases; unmatched bases: 8. This CDR3 reads CATSVSDRGRETQYF. In DNA, the CDR3 is TGTGCCACCAGCGTTTCTGACAGGGGGCGAGAGACCCAGTACTTC.

The chain carries TRBV20-1 and TRBJ2-3; 9 positions match TRBD1. Germline V CDR1 and CDR2: DFQATT, SNEGSKA (reference sequence). V shed 4 bases and J 1 base; nucleotides not matched to a gene: 9. The CDR3 has 16 amino acids. The CDR3 is CSAISGTGRGTDTQYF. CDR3 DNA: TGCAGTGCTATTTCCGGGACAGGGAGAGGCACAGATACGCAGTATTTT.

There are a few counts of this clonotype. The chain uses TRBV6-5 and TRBJ2-3, with D possibly TRBD1 on 6 matching bases. This CDR3 contains 16 residues. V lost 0 bases and J lost 2, with 12 bases in between. Germline-derived CDR1 and CDR2 are MNHEY and SVGAGI. The DNA for the CDR3 is TGTGCCAGCAGTTACTCGGTACAGGGTCTCACAGATACGCAGTATTTT. It is translated as CASSYSVQGLTDTQYF.